One sample yielded the 16 T cell receptor beta chains listed below, sequenced in a study of shared clonotypes between healthy human individuals. Repertoires were generated with immunoSEQ multiplex PCR, while TCRdb's copy carries only in-frame clones and drops some. The sample has under 2.5 million clones; 92% are singletons. Source material: naive CD4+ T cells from PBMCs. Subset here: CD45RA+ positively selected. The receptors shown here come from a man aged 18 to 30 in good health. Some clones in this sample may be carry-over from other donors' samples.

V usage is TRBV4-1 and J usage is TRBJ2-1; D is uncertain. Trimming pared 3 bases from V and 8 bases from J, leaving 14 bases between. Germline CDR1 and CDR2: MGHRA and YSYEKL. The CDR3 runs 14 residues. DNA for the CDR3: TGCGCCAGCAGCCAGGTAGCCGTCGCGGATGAGCAGTTCTTC. Translating it yields CASSQVAVADEQFF.

The chain has TRBV9 and TRBJ2-2; tentatively, D is TRBD1 or TRBD2 (5 bases each). Germline values: CDR1 SGDLS, CDR2 YYNGEE. Trimming left V 0 bases short and J 4 bases short, with 13 bases between. CDR3 length equals 16 residues. Here the CDR3 reads CASSVGGRTPTGELFF. The DNA for the CDR3 is TGTGCCAGCAGCGTAGGGGGGAGAACACCCACCGGGGAGCTGTTTTTT.

The chain employs TRBV7-2 and TRBJ1-1; TRBD1 might be the D (6 bases). The CDR3 runs 14 residues. From germline, CDR1 is SGHTA and CDR2 FQGNSA. The ends were cut back, 8 bases at V and 5 bases at J, with 18 bases in the middle. The CDR3, as DNA: TGTGCCAGCGGCCCCGGTCAGGGGTGGACTGAAGCTTTCTTT. It yields the protein CASGPGQGWTEAFF.

This sequence joins TRBV19 and TRBJ2-3; 9 bases line up with TRBD2. In germline, CDR1 is LNHDA, CDR2 SQIVND (reference sequence). J was trimmed by 5 bases and V by 10 bases; bases with no gene match: 10. The CDR3 is 14 residues long. DNA for the CDR3: TGTGCCACCCAAATAGCGGGAGTCGGAGATACGCAGTATTTT. Its protein product is CATQIAGVGDTQYF.

Comments on this clone: The sample holds other DNA sequences that translate to the same CDR3. The chain combines TRBV5-1 with TRBJ1-2; 8 positions agree with TRBD1. This CDR3 is 14 amino acids long. Germline CDR1 reads SGHRS; CDR2 reads YFSETQ. V dropped 0 bases and J dropped 4; count of bases not matched to a gene: 2. CDR3 residues: CASSLEGTGYGYTF. The CDR3 region has the DNA TGCGCCAGCAGCTTGGAGGGGACAGGCTATGGCTACACCTTC.

In DNA form, the CDR3 reads TGTGCCAGCAGGCAACCAGGTTGGCAGGGCCCAGATACGCAGTATTTT. Amino acid sequence: CASRQPGWQGPDTQYF. The J gene is TRBJ2-3, the V gene TRBV28, with a possible D match to TRBD1 (5 bases). Between the trimmed V and J ends, which lost 6 bases and 4 bases, there was a span of 20 bases. Germline V lookup: CDR1 MDHEN, CDR2 SYDVKM. CDR3 size: 16 residues.

V usage is TRBV6-6 and J usage is TRBJ1-2; D unresolved. The CDR3 totals 12 residues. Deletions cut 8 bases from V and 4 bases from J, with 11 bases between. Germline assignment: CDR1 MNHNY and CDR2 SVGAGI (reference sequence). CDR3 sequence: CASVGRSYGYTF. CDR3 DNA sequence: TGTGCCAGCGTTGGACGAAGCTATGGCTACACCTTC.

Of note for this clone: This sample also contains other DNA sequences that code for the same CDR3. The chain couples TRBV9 to TRBJ2-7; D is undetermined. V lost 0 bases and J lost 2, with 9 bases in between. Looked up from germline, CDR1 is SGDLS and CDR2 is YYNGEE. The CDR3 sequence is 14 residues long. Here the CDR3 reads CASSVGGPAYEQYF. The CDR3 region has the DNA TGTGCCAGCAGCGTAGGTGGGCCGGCCTACGAGCAGTACTTC.

The genes are TRBV28 and TRBJ2-7; 9 nucleotides line up with TRBD1. The trim removed 6 bases at V and 3 bases at J, leaving 6 bases unmatched. From germline, CDR1 is MDHEN and CDR2 SYDVKM. The CDR3 totals 14 residues. CDR3 in DNA: TGTGCCAGCAGGGGCCCGGGACAGGGCTACGAGCAGTACTTC. It translates to CASRGPGQGYEQYF. Filled out from reference TRBV28 and TRBJ2-7, the complete variable domain reads DVKVTQSSRYLVKRTGEKVFLECVQDMDHENMFWYRQDPGLGLRLIYFSYDVKMKEKGDIPEGYSVSREKKERFSLILESASTNQTSMYLCASRGPGQGYEQYFGPGTRLTVT.

A single count supports this clone. The V call is TRBV28, the J call TRBJ2-5; no clear D gene. This CDR3 is built from 11 residues. Germline V gene sequence: CDR1 MDHEN, CDR2 SYDVKM. The V gene lost 3 bases and the J gene lost 7 bases, with 6 bases spanning the gap. The CDR3 spells CASSFWGTQYF. CDR3 DNA sequence: TGTGCCAGCAGTTTTTGGGGGACCCAGTACTTC. The variable domain in full, completed from reference TRBV28 and TRBJ2-5, reads DVKVTQSSRYLVKRTGEKVFLECVQDMDHENMFWYRQDPGLGLRLIYFSYDVKMKEKGDIPEGYSVSREKKERFSLILESASTNQTSMYLCASSFWGTQYFGPGTRLLVL.

V is TRBV6-6 and J is TRBJ1-2; weak D call: TRBD1 (5 bases). Trimming took 7 bases from V and 6 from J, leaving 18 bases between them. Germline lookup yields CDR1 MNHNY and CDR2 SVGAGI (reference sequence). This CDR3 region has 14 residues. CDR3 sequence (DNA): TGTGCCAGCAAAAACCTCAGGGAAGGAGATGGCTACACCTTC. This encodes CASKNLREGDGYTF.

The rearrangement links TRBV28 to TRBJ2-7; D possibly corresponds to TRBD1 (5 bases). Germline loops: CDR1 MDHEN, CDR2 SYDVKM. The germline V and J ends were trimmed by 6 bases and 3 bases, with 12 bases remaining between them. The CDR3 contains 13 residues. The CDR3 DNA reads TGTGCCAGCAGCATCAGGGTGGGCTACGAGCAGTACTTC. It is translated as CASSIRVGYEQYF.

J is TRBJ2-1 and V is TRBV21-1; the D segment call TRBD2 is taken from the table without a DNA check. TRBV21-1 is a known pseudogene. There are 18 residues in the CDR3. The CDR3 region is CASSPPGTSGSRYNEQFF. Here the CDR3 DNA reads TGTGCCAGCAGCCCTCCCGGGACTAGCGGGAGTCGGTACAATGAGCAGTTCTTC.

The chain has TRBV9 and TRBJ2-5; D not certain. The CDR3 consists of 13 residues. V lost 1 base to trimming and J lost 2 bases, with 6 bases between them. CDR1 and CDR2 (germline): SGDLS, YYNGEE. CDR3 sequence: CASSVNRQETQYF. Here the CDR3 DNA reads TGTGCCAGCAGCGTAAACAGACAAGAGACCCAGTACTTC.

The chain joins TRBV9 to TRBJ2-5; maybe TRBD1 (6 bases). V lost 2 bases to trimming and J lost 1 base, with 9 bases between them. This CDR3 is built from 14 residues. In germline, CDR1 is SGDLS, CDR2 YYNGEE. CDR3 bases: TGTGCCAGCAGCGTTTGGGACACCCAAGAGACCCAGTACTTC. Residues: CASSVWDTQETQYF.

The sample holds one count of this clone. A junction boundary mismatches the germline segment, possibly from a read error. The sample contains more than one DNA sequence encoding this CDR3. The chain links TRBV5-1 to TRBJ1-5; 9 bases fit TRBD1. This CDR3 is 15 amino acids long. The germline CDR1 and CDR2 sequences are SGHRS and YFSETQ. The CDR3 nucleotides are TGTGCCAGCAGCTTGGGACAGGGCATTAATCAGCCCCAGCATTTT. Translation gives CASSLGQGINQPQHF.